This is a list of T cell receptor beta chains from one sample in a study of CD8 T cells in ankylosing spondylitis. TCRdb redid the calling of the 5' RACE reads with MiXCR, one entry per CDR3 protein. This table has approximately 250,000 distinct CDR3 sequences, approximately 24% appearing once. Sample: blood, either unsorted or a sorted T cell fraction (not recorded which). These receptors originate from a male donor with ankylosing spondylitis or in good health (not recorded which). Each CDR3 is given with its conserved first and last residue. A D gene is named only where the DNA matches it firmly. The size entry is marked missing in some rows and otherwise reads once, few, many or a size class.

d_call	clone_size	v_call	j_call	cdr3_nt	cdr3_aa
-	few	TRBV12-3/TRBV12-4	TRBJ2-2	TGTGCCAGCAGTTTCTTGGGTGACACCGGGGAGCTGTTTTTT	CASSFLGDTGELFF
-	few	TRBV20-1	TRBJ1-5	TGCAGTGCTAGAAGGACCGCTTCCAATCAGCCCCAGCATTTT	CSARRTASNQPQHF
TRBD1	-	TRBV29-1	TRBJ2-1	TGCAGCGTTGAAGATCGGGCCAGGGGGAGATTCAATGAGCAGTTCTTC	CSVEDRARGRFNEQFF
-	-	TRBV12-3/TRBV12-4	TRBJ1-5	TGTGCCAGCAGTTTAGGTCAGATTCAGCCCCAGCATTTT	CASSLGQIQPQHF
-	many	TRBV20-1	TRBJ2-3	TGCAGTGCTAGAACGCCGGGGGCCACAGATACGCAGTATTTT	CSARTPGATDTQYF
-	few	TRBV20-1	TRBJ2-5	TGCAGTGTCCTGACAGGGAGGGAGACCCAGTACTTC	CSVLTGRETQYF
TRBD1	few	TRBV12-3/TRBV12-4	TRBJ2-1	TGTGCCAGCAGCAGACTACGACAGGGGGCTAAGGGGAATGAGCAGTTCTTC	CASSRLRQGAKGNEQFF
TRBD1	many	TRBV2	TRBJ2-1	TGTGCCAGCAGTGAAGAGCAGGGGGCCTACAATGAGCAGTTCTTC	CASSEEQGAYNEQFF
-	many	TRBV3-1	TRBJ2-5	TGTGCCAGCAGCCCTCGAACGATATCTTGGACCCAGTACTTC	CASSPRTISWTQYF
-	-	TRBV20-1	TRBJ2-1	TGCAGTGCCAAAGCCGGGGGCTTCTACAATGAGCAGTTCTTC	CSAKAGGFYNEQFF
TRBD2	few	TRBV28	TRBJ2-7	TGTGCCAGCACCCCTTGGGGACTAGCGGGGGCCCAGAGCTCCTACGAGCAGTACTTC	CASTPWGLAGAQSSYEQYF
-	-	TRBV3-1	TRBJ1-3	TGTGCCAGCAGCCGTCCGCCTGGAAACACCATATATTTT	CASSRPPGNTIYF
-	-	TRBV20-1	TRBJ2-3	TGCAGTGCTAGAAGTAGCCCAAGCACAGATACGCAGTATTTT	CSARSSPSTDTQYF
-	many	TRBV12-3/TRBV12-4	TRBJ1-5	TGTGCCAGCAGTTTAAATCAGCCCCAGCATTTT	CASSLNQPQHF
TRBD2	-	TRBV10-1	TRBJ2-7	TGCGCCAGCAGCTATACTAGCGGGGGGCCGGGTGAGCAGTACTTC	CASSYTSGGPGEQYF
TRBD2	-	TRBV6-6	TRBJ2-7	TGTGCCAGCAGTTCGACGGGGGGGGGTGAGCAGTACTTC	CASSSTGGGEQYF
-	-	TRBV15	TRBJ2-5	TGTGCCTCGGGGAAGTCACCTCAAGAGACCCAGTACTTC	CASGKSPQETQYF
-	few	TRBV12-3/TRBV12-4	TRBJ2-4	TGTGCCAGCAGTTTGGGCGGCAGCACCAAAAACATTCAGTACTTC	CASSLGGSTKNIQYF
-	few	TRBV11-2	TRBJ2-2	TGTGCCAGCAGCTTAGATGGCTACCCAACCGGGGAGCTGTTTTTT	CASSLDGYPTGELFF
-	-	TRBV27	TRBJ2-2	TGTGCCAGCAGCCACTTAGACACCGGGGAGCTGTTTTTT	CASSHLDTGELFF
TRBD2	few	TRBV4-2	TRBJ2-3	TGTGCCAGCAGCCAAGATCCTAGCGGGGGGGGCACAGATACGCAGTATTTT	CASSQDPSGGGTDTQYF
-	few	TRBV6-4	TRBJ1-1	TGTGCCAGCAGTCGAAGCTCTAAGGGGACTGAAGCTTTCTTT	CASSRSSKGTEAFF
-	many	TRBV7-6	TRBJ2-7	TGTGCCAGCAGCTTAGTCAGGGGAAGCTCCTACGAGCAGTACTTC	CASSLVRGSSYEQYF
-	-	TRBV20-1	TRBJ2-5	TGCAGTGCTAGAGAGGCAGGGTGGGAGACCCAGTACTTC	CSAREAGWETQYF
TRBD2	many	TRBV9	TRBJ2-1	TGTGCCAGCAGCCCACTGTTGGGCGGGGGATACAATGAGCAGTTCTTC	CASSPLLGGGYNEQFF
-	many	TRBV12-3/TRBV12-4	TRBJ2-5	TGTGCCAGCAGTTTGAACCGCTGGGGGACCCAGTACTTC	CASSLNRWGTQYF
-	many	TRBV28	TRBJ2-1	TGTGCCAGCAGTCCCAACCTAGCTGGCTCCTACAATGAGCAGTTCTTC	CASSPNLAGSYNEQFF
TRBD1	-	TRBV29-1	TRBJ2-7	TGCAGCCACGGGACAGGGGTAGACGAGCAGTACTTC	CSHGTGVDEQYF
TRBD1	many	TRBV7-8	TRBJ2-1	TGTGCCAGCAGCTTAGTTACAGGGGGCGATGAGCAGTTCTTC	CASSLVTGGDEQFF
-	many	TRBV7-2	TRBJ2-4	TGTGCCAGCAGCCCCAGGGGGGAAGCCAAAAACATTCAGTACTTC	CASSPRGEAKNIQYF
TRBD1	many	TRBV5-1	TRBJ2-5	TGCGCCAGCAGCTGGGGGACAGGGGAAGAGTCCCAGTACTTC	CASSWGTGEESQYF
-	few	TRBV7-9	TRBJ1-1	TGTGCCAGCAGCTTACAGCAGCACGGGAACACTGAAGCTTTCTTT	CASSLQQHGNTEAFF
-	many	TRBV5-1	TRBJ1-1	TGCGCCAGCAGCTTGATGGGTGATCGATACGGTGAAGCTTTCTTT	CASSLMGDRYGEAFF
-	once	TRBV9	TRBJ2-6	TGTGCCAGCGGTCGAGGGGTCTCTGGGGCCAACGTCCTGACTTTC	CASGRGVSGANVLTF
-	few	TRBV29-1	TRBJ2-5	TGCAGCCCGCGGACCGCTGTAACCCAAGAGACCCAGTACTTC	CSPRTAVTQETQYF
TRBD1	few	TRBV6-5	TRBJ2-5	TGTGCCAGCAGTTACTCGACAGGGGGCAAAGAGACCCAGTACTTC	CASSYSTGGKETQYF
-	-	TRBV24-1	TRBJ2-1	TGTGCCACCAGTGATTTCAAGAGGGAAGGGTCCTACAATGAGCAGTTCTTC	CATSDFKREGSYNEQFF
TRBD1	few	TRBV6-5	TRBJ2-2	TGTGCCAGCAGTTCCGACCCGGGACAGGGTGTTGGAAGGGAGCTGTTTTTT	CASSSDPGQGVGRELFF
TRBD1	many	TRBV28	TRBJ1-1	TGTGCCAGCAGTTTATCCCCAGGGGGCAGGAGCGCTGAAGCTTTCTTT	CASSLSPGGRSAEAFF
-	-	TRBV6-2/TRBV6-3	TRBJ2-3	TGTGCCAGCAGGCCTCCCAGCTCAGATACGCAGTATTTT	CASRPPSSDTQYF
-	-	TRBV28	TRBJ2-7	TGTGCCAGCAGGACCGCGGAGGTGGGGGAGCAGTACTTC	CASRTAEVGEQYF
TRBD1	many	TRBV25-1	TRBJ1-1	TGTGCCAGCAGCTGGGGACAGGGGGTTGGAAACACTGAAGCTTTCTTT	CASSWGQGVGNTEAFF
-	few	TRBV12-3/TRBV12-4	TRBJ2-7	TGTGCCAGCAGTACCGGATGGAGGGGGGGCTACGAGCAGTACTTC	CASSTGWRGGYEQYF
-	few	TRBV7-6	TRBJ2-7	TGTGCCAGCAGCTTAGCAGGGGATTTCCGCTACGAGCAGTACTTC	CASSLAGDFRYEQYF
-	-	TRBV20-1	TRBJ2-3	TGCAGTGCGACCCGGGGTTCGTCGACAGATACGCAGTATTTT	CSATRGSSTDTQYF
TRBD1	many	TRBV10-3	TRBJ2-6	TGTGCCAGCCACCACGGGACAGGGGTAGGGGCCAACGTCCTGACTTTC	CASHHGTGVGANVLTF
-	-	TRBV6-5	TRBJ1-5	TGTGCCAGCAGTTTAGGGGTGCCACTCAATCAGCCCCAGCATTTT	CASSLGVPLNQPQHF
-	many	TRBV5-1	TRBJ2-7	TGCGCCAGCAGCTTACAGGAAAAGTACGAGCAGTACTTC	CASSLQEKYEQYF
-	few	TRBV20-1	TRBJ1-2	TGCAGTGCCCCCTTTCTGGGGGATAGGGGTAATAGCTACACCTTC	CSAPFLGDRGNSYTF
-	many	TRBV7-6	TRBJ2-3	TGTGCCAGCAGCTTCACCGACGGCCGGGATACGCAGTATTTT	CASSFTDGRDTQYF
-	few	TRBV6-1	TRBJ2-7	TGTGCCAGCATACAGGGCGCGCGCTACGAGCAGTACTTC	CASIQGARYEQYF
TRBD2	few	TRBV10-3	TRBJ2-5	TGTGCCATCAGTGTGGCCCTAGCGGGGGGACAAGAGACCCAGTACTTC	CAISVALAGGQETQYF
TRBD1	few	TRBV20-1	TRBJ2-1	TGCAGTGCTAGAGCCAAAAACAGGGGTATTAGGAATGAGCAGTTCTTC	CSARAKNRGIRNEQFF
TRBD1	-	TRBV6-2/TRBV6-3	TRBJ2-7	TGTGCCAGCAGTTATGGAGGACAGGGCGAGCAGTACTTC	CASSYGGQGEQYF
TRBD1	few	TRBV6-6	TRBJ1-2	TGTGCCAGCATCGACAGGGAGGGCTATGGCTACACCTTC	CASIDREGYGYTF
-	many	TRBV20-1	TRBJ1-1	TGCAGTGCTAATAAGGGGCGAGGCACTGAAGCTTTCTTT	CSANKGRGTEAFF
TRBD1	many	TRBV7-2	TRBJ2-1	TGTGCCAGCAGCTTAGGGACAGGGGTTCAAAATGAGCAGTTCTTC	CASSLGTGVQNEQFF
-	-	TRBV27	TRBJ2-3	TGTGCCAGTCTGACGGCCGGGTCAGATACGCAGTATTTT	CASLTAGSDTQYF